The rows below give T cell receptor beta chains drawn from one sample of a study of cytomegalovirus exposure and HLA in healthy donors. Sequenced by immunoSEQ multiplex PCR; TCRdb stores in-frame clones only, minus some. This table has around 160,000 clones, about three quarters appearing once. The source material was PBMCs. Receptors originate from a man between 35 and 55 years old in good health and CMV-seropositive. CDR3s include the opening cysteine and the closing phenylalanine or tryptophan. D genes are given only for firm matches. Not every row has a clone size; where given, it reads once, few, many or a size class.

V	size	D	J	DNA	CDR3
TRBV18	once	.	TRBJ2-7	TGTGCCAGCTCACGCCGGGACTCCACCTACGAGCAGTACTTC	CASSRRDSTYEQYF
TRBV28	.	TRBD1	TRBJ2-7	TGTGCCAGCAGTTTATTGAGACAGGGGTCCGAGCAGTACTTC	CASSLLRQGSEQYF
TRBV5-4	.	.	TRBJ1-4	TGTGCCAGCAGCCCCGGGGGGGGGCGGTCTGAAAAACTGTTTTTT	CASSPGGGRSEKLFF
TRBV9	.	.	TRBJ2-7	TGTGCCAGCAGCGGGGGGGACTTTCCCGGGGGCGAGCAGTACTTC	CASSGGDFPGGEQYF
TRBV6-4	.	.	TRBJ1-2	TGTGCCAGCAGTGACCGGACACGGCCCTATGGCTACACCTTC	CASSDRTRPYGYTF
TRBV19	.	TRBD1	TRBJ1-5	TGTGCCAGTAGTATAGACCCGGGACAGAGTAATCAGCCCCAGCATTTT	CASSIDPGQSNQPQHF
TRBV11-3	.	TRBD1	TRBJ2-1	TGTGCCAGCAGCGGAGGGACAGGATCCTACAATGAGCAGTTCTTC	CASSGGTGSYNEQFF
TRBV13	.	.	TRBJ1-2	TGTGCCAGCAGCTTAGGCCTTGTCGGCTACACCTTC	CASSLGLVGYTF
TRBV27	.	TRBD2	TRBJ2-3	TGTGCCAGCAGACACCTAGCGGGAGCCGACACAGATACGCAGTATTTT	CASRHLAGADTDTQYF
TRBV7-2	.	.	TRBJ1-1	TGTGCCAGCAGCTCAAGACGGGGAAACACTGAAGCTTTCTTT	CASSSRRGNTEAFF
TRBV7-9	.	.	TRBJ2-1	TGTGCCAGCAGCTTAGCGGGGGGTAGGAATGAGCAGTTCTTC	CASSLAGGRNEQFF
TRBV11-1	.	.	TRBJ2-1	TGTGCCAGCAGCTTACCCCGGTCCTACAATGAGCAGTTCTTC	CASSLPRSYNEQFF
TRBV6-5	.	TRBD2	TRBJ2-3	TGTGCCAGCAGTTCCCGACTAGCGGGAGATCGGGATACGCAGTATTTT	CASSSRLAGDRDTQYF
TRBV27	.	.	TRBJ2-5	TGTGCCAGCAGTCCCAGAGGCCCAAGGGAGACCCAGTACTTC	CASSPRGPRETQYF
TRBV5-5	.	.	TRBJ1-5	TGTGCCAGCAGCTTTCGCGGTAATAGCAATCAGCCCCAGCATTTT	CASSFRGNSNQPQHF
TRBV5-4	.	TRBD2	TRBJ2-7	TGTGCCAGCAGCTCGGGTATCTTAGCGGGAGGGCCCTACGAGCAGTACTTC	CASSSGILAGGPYEQYF
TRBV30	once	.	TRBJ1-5	TGTGCCTGGAGTGTAGGGGGACAGCCCCAGCATTTT	CAWSVGGQPQHF
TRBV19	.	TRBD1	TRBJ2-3	TGTGCCAGTAGTAGGGACAGGGCAGATACGCAGTATTTT	CASSRDRADTQYF
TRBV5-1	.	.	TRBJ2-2	TGCGCCAGCAGCTTGGCCCATATCGGGGGGGAGCTGTTTTTT	CASSLAHIGGELFF
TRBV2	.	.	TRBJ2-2	TGTGCCAGCAGTGCCGACAAAACCGGGGAGCTGTTTTTT	CASSADKTGELFF
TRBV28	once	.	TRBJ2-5	TGTGCCAGCCTTATTTACTTCCCCCTGTTAGAGCGACAAGAGACCCAGTACTTC	CASLIYFPLLERQETQYF
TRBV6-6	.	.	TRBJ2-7	TGTGCCAGCAGTTACAACGGCGAGCAGTACTTC	CASSYNGEQYF
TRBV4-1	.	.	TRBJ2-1	TGCGCCAGCAGCCAAGTACGCCCTACCCTCTACAATGAGCAGTTCTTC	CASSQVRPTLYNEQFF
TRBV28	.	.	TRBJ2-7	TGTGCCAGCAGAACAACAGGGCCTGCCGAGCAGTACTTC	CASRTTGPAEQYF
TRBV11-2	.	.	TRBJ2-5	TGTGCCAGCAGCTTAGCCGAAGAGACCCAGTACTTC	CASSLAEETQYF
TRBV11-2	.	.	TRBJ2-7	TGTGCCAGCAGAGACAGCCTTTACTCCTACGAGCAGTACTTC	CASRDSLYSYEQYF
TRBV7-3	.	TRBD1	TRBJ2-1	TGTGCCAGCAGCTTAACCGGACAGGACTACAATGAGCAGTTCTTC	CASSLTGQDYNEQFF
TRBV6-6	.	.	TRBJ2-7	TGTGCCAGCAGTTACTCGTCCAGGGGTTACGAGCAGTACTTC	CASSYSSRGYEQYF
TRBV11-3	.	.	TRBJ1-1	TGTGCCAGCAGCTTAGTCAGGGGCTCCGAAGCTTTCTTT	CASSLVRGSEAFF